This TCR beta chain was captured by sequencing in a study of cytomegalovirus exposure and HLA in healthy donors. Overall study findings and caveats: Other equally common chains were less clonally expanded than HLA-associated TCR beta chains, a later analysis showed.

The primer mix had 60 Vbeta and 13 Jbeta primers. The protocol was immunoSEQ multiplex PCR, while the TCRdb copy is restricted to in-frame clones and leaves out a portion. This table holds about 110,000 clones, less than 80% found once. As for this clone: The target antigen is unknown.

From germline, CDR1 is SEHNR and CDR2 FQNEAQ (reference sequence). V was pared by 5 bases and J by 16 bases, with 10 bases of the junction left unmatched. The CDR3 has 13 amino acids. The rearrangement links TRBV7-9 to TRBJ2-1, with 11 positions matching TRBD2. The clonotype originates from a man aged 30 to 45 in good health and CMV-seropositive. Sequencing was done on a sample of PBMCs. The CDR3, as DNA: TGTGCCAGCAGCCCCTTGGGACTAGCGGTGGCCTTCTTC. Protein product: CASSPLGLAVAFF.